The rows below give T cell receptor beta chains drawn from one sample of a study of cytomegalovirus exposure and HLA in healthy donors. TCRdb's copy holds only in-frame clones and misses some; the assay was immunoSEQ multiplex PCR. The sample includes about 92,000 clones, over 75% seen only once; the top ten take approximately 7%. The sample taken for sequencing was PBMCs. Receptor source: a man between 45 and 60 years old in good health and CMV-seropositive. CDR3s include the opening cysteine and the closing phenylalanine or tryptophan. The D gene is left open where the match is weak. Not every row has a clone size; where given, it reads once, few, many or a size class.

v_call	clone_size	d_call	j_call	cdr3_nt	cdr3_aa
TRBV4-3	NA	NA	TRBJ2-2	TGCGCCAGCAGCCAAGAAGGGGGGGCTGGCGGGGAGCTGTTTTTT	CASSQEGGAGGELFF
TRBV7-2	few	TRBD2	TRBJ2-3	TGTGCCAGCAGCTTAGCGACTAGCGTGGATACGCAGTATTTT	CASSLATSVDTQYF
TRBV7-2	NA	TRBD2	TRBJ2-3	TGTGCCAGCAGCTTAGGACTAGCGGGGGGGACCGGTACGCAGTATTTT	CASSLGLAGGTGTQYF
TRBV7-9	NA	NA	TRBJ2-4	TGTGCCAGCAGCCGCGCGGAGAACATTCAGTACTTC	CASSRAENIQYF
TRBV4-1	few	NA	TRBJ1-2	TGCGCCAGCAGCCGAGAGTTGCGGGGGGCATATCCCTACCCCTTC	CASSRELRGAYPYPF
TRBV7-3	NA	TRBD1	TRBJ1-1	TGTGCCAGCAGCTCCGTGACAGGGGGAACTGAAGCTTTCTTT	CASSSVTGGTEAFF
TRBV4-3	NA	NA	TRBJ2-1	TGCGCCAGCAGCCACGTGGGGTCCGCCGGGGGTAATGAGCAGTTCTTC	CASSHVGSAGGNEQFF
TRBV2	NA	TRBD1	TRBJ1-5	TGTGCCAGTACCCGGGGACAGGGTTCTAATCAGCCCCAGCATTTT	CASTRGQGSNQPQHF
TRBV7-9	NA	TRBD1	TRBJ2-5	TGTGCCAGCAGCCCAAAATGGACAGGGGAAGAGACCCAGTACTTC	CASSPKWTGEETQYF
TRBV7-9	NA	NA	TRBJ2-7	TGTGCCAGCAGCTCCCCGCCAGGCGAGCAGTACTTC	CASSSPPGEQYF
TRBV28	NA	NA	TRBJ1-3	TGTGCCAGCAGCCTCCAGCGGAACACCATATATTTT	CASSLQRNTIYF
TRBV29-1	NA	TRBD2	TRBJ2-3	TGCAGCGTTGATCACTCTCGGGGGGCAGATACGCAGTATTTT	CSVDHSRGADTQYF
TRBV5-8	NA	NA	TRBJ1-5	TGTGCCAGCAGCTTACACAGTTATCAGCCCCAGCATTTT	CASSLHSYQPQHF
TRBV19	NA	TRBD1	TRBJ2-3	TGTGCCAGTAGTATACGGACAGGGGATTTGCAAGATACGCAGTATTTT	CASSIRTGDLQDTQYF
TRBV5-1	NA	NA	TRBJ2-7	TGCGCCAGCAGCCCCTCGTTCCAGGGAGGCCGCGAGCAGTACTTC	CASSPSFQGGREQYF
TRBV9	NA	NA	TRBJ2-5	TGTGCCAGCAGCCCCGACAGCCAAGAGACCCAGTACTTC	CASSPDSQETQYF
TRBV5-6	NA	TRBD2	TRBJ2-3	TGTGCCAGCAGTCCTGAGGCGGGACTAGCTAGCACAGATACGCAGTATTTT	CASSPEAGLASTDTQYF
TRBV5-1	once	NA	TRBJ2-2	TGCGCCAGCAGCTTTCGGGACTCCAACACCGGGGAGCTGTTTTTT	CASSFRDSNTGELFF